This is a list of T cell receptor beta chains from one sample in a study of T cell responses to AZD1222 COVID-19 vaccine. Here immunoSEQ multiplex PCR was the method, and the copy in TCRdb shows in-frame clones only, minus some. The sample includes about 160,000 clones, 85% to 90% of them seen just once. The source was peripheral blood, collected on day 0 of AZD1222 vaccination. The receptors were gathered from an adult in good health. CDR3s include the opening cysteine and the closing phenylalanine or tryptophan. D genes are given only for firm matches. For some rows the clone size is stated as once, few or many, or as a class when expanded; others skip it.

D: -
V: TRBV15
J: TRBJ1-2
size: -
CDR3: CATSRDQGLAGVNYGYTF
DNA: TGTGCCACCAGCAGAGATCAGGGCCTCGCAGGGGTGAACTATGGCTACACCTTC

D: -
V: TRBV27
J: TRBJ2-7
size: -
CDR3: CASGEGDWGSYEQYF
DNA: TGTGCCAGCGGCGAGGGGGACTGGGGATCCTACGAGCAGTACTTC

D: TRBD1
V: TRBV4-3
J: TRBJ1-4
size: -
CDR3: CASSQGQGNEKLFF
DNA: TGCGCCAGCAGCCAAGGACAGGGGAACGAAAAACTGTTTTTT

D: -
V: TRBV19
J: TRBJ2-5
size: -
CDR3: CASSKKRQEETQYF
DNA: TGTGCCAGTAGCAAAAAACGTCAGGAAGAGACCCAGTACTTC

D: TRBD1
V: TRBV19
J: TRBJ1-2
size: -
CDR3: CASRQTGTYGYTF
DNA: TGTGCCAGTAGGCAGACAGGGACCTATGGCTACACCTTC

D: TRBD2
V: TRBV7-2
J: TRBJ2-1
size: -
CDR3: CASSLGSAGGFNEQFF
DNA: TGTGCCAGCAGCTTAGGATCCGCGGGGGGGTTTAATGAGCAGTTCTTC

D: -
V: TRBV4-1
J: TRBJ2-5
size: -
CDR3: CASSQRVQGVGAQETQYF
DNA: TGCGCCAGCAGCCAAAGGGTACAGGGAGTGGGGGCTCAAGAGACCCAGTACTTC

D: -
V: TRBV9
J: TRBJ2-5
size: -
CDR3: CASAQGALQETQYF
DNA: TGTGCCAGCGCACAGGGCGCCCTCCAAGAGACCCAGTACTTC

D: -
V: TRBV7-3
J: TRBJ2-3
size: once
CDR3: CASSPFPTDTQYF
DNA: TGTGCCAGCAGTCCCTTCCCCACAGATACGCAGTATTTT

D: -
V: TRBV2
J: TRBJ1-6
size: -
CDR3: CASITGSGSPLHF
DNA: TGTGCCAGCATTACAGGGTCGGGGTCACCCCTCCACTTT

D: -
V: TRBV5-1
J: TRBJ2-7
size: -
CDR3: CASSLGQYYEQYF
DNA: TGCGCCAGCAGCTTGGGACAGTACTACGAGCAGTACTTC

D: -
V: TRBV9
J: TRBJ1-6
size: -
CDR3: CASSATASSYNSPLHF
DNA: TGTGCCAGCAGCGCCACCGCAAGCTCCTATAATTCACCCCTCCACTTT

D: -
V: TRBV6-4
J: TRBJ1-2
size: once
CDR3: CASSDGHYGYTF
DNA: TGTGCCAGCAGTGACGGGCATTATGGCTACACCTTC

D: -
V: TRBV6-5
J: TRBJ2-3
size: once
CDR3: CASSYSGASGTQYF
DNA: TGTGCCAGCAGTTACTCTGGGGCTTCGGGTACGCAGTATTTT

D: -
V: TRBV2
J: TRBJ2-3
size: -
CDR3: CASSGPWGALSTDTQYF
DNA: TGTGCCAGCAGTGGTCCGTGGGGGGCCCTTAGCACAGATACGCAGTATTTT

D: -
V: TRBV7-2
J: TRBJ1-2
size: -
CDR3: CASSQRQVYGYTF
DNA: TGTGCCAGCAGCCAGAGGCAGGTCTATGGCTACACCTTC

D: TRBD2
V: TRBV6-6
J: TRBJ2-2
size: once
CDR3: CASSRGLAENTGELFF
DNA: TGTGCCAGCAGTCGAGGACTAGCGGAGAACACCGGGGAGCTGTTTTTT

D: -
V: TRBV13
J: TRBJ2-1
size: few
CDR3: CASSLTSTEQFF
DNA: TGTGCCAGCAGCTTAACTAGCACTGAGCAGTTCTTC

D: TRBD2
V: TRBV28
J: TRBJ2-5
size: once
CDR3: CASRIAGGKETQYF
DNA: TGTGCCAGCAGAATAGCGGGGGGGAAAGAGACCCAGTACTTC

D: -
V: TRBV20-1
J: TRBJ2-7
size: -
CDR3: CSASPGRLDEQYF
DNA: TGCAGTGCTAGTCCGGGACGGTTGGACGAGCAGTACTTC

D: -
V: TRBV2
J: TRBJ2-5
size: -
CDR3: CASKKRGGGETQYF
DNA: TGTGCCAGCAAAAAGAGGGGGGGCGGAGAGACCCAGTACTTC

D: TRBD1
V: TRBV29-1
J: TRBJ1-2
size: -
CDR3: CSVGGGQFNYGYTF
DNA: TGCAGCGTTGGGGGGGGACAGTTCAACTATGGCTACACCTTC

D: -
V: TRBV30
J: TRBJ1-6
size: -
CDR3: CAWSVSSPLHF
DNA: TGTGCCTGGAGTGTATCTTCACCCCTCCACTTT

D: -
V: TRBV4-2
J: TRBJ2-6
size: -
CDR3: CASSQDRWGANVLTF
DNA: TGTGCCAGCAGCCAAGATCGATGGGGAGCCAACGTCCTGACTTTC

D: -
V: TRBV7-9
J: TRBJ1-4
size: once
CDR3: CASSLGGANEKLFF
DNA: TGTGCCAGCAGCTTAGGAGGGGCTAATGAAAAACTGTTTTTT

D: -
V: TRBV4-1
J: TRBJ1-2
size: -
CDR3: CASSQDLEGQGYTF
DNA: TGCGCCAGCAGCCAAGATTTGGAGGGGCAGGGCTACACCTTC

D: -
V: TRBV18
J: TRBJ2-7
size: few
CDR3: CASSPTRDPYEQYF
DNA: TGTGCCAGCTCACCAACCAGGGATCCCTACGAGCAGTACTTC

D: -
V: TRBV6-5
J: TRBJ1-2
size: -
CDR3: CASSRDTSYGYTF
DNA: TGTGCCAGCAGTCGGGACACCTCCTATGGCTACACCTTC

D: -
V: TRBV6-5
J: TRBJ2-7
size: -
CDR3: CASGEQGVSSYEQYF
DNA: TGTGCCAGCGGAGAACAGGGAGTCTCCAGCTACGAGCAGTACTTC

D: TRBD1
V: TRBV19
J: TRBJ2-5
size: -
CDR3: CASSMTGEGTQYF
DNA: TGTGCCAGTAGTATGACAGGGGAAGGGACCCAGTACTTC

D: TRBD2
V: TRBV9
J: TRBJ2-1
size: -
CDR3: CASSVEVAGVWSYNEQFF
DNA: TGTGCCAGCAGCGTAGAAGTAGCGGGGGTTTGGTCCTACAATGAGCAGTTCTTC

D: -
V: TRBV3-1/TRBV3-2
J: TRBJ1-3
size: few
CDR3: CASSWDFGNTIYF
DNA: TGTGCCAGCAGTTGGGACTTCGGAAACACCATATATTTT

D: TRBD1
V: TRBV7-2
J: TRBJ2-7
size: -
CDR3: CASSLRMGQGAREQYF
DNA: TGTGCCAGCAGCTTACGTATGGGACAGGGGGCGCGAGAGCAGTACTTC

D: -
V: TRBV28
J: TRBJ1-1
size: -
CDR3: CASSSMAGANTEAFF
DNA: TGTGCCAGCAGTTCCATGGCAGGCGCGAACACTGAAGCTTTCTTT

D: -
V: TRBV5-1
J: TRBJ1-1
size: -
CDR3: CASSLVAGVNTEAFF
DNA: TGCGCCAGCAGCTTGGTGGCAGGGGTGAACACTGAAGCTTTCTTT

D: -
V: TRBV9
J: TRBJ2-5
size: once
CDR3: CASSVLGGYGETQYF
DNA: TGTGCCAGCAGCGTATTAGGGGGGTACGGGGAGACCCAGTACTTC

D: TRBD2
V: TRBV11-3
J: TRBJ2-1
size: -
CDR3: CASSSRLADSGEQFF
DNA: TGTGCCAGCAGCTCGCGACTAGCGGATTCGGGTGAGCAGTTCTTC

D: TRBD2
V: TRBV6-5
J: TRBJ2-5
size: -
CDR3: CASLAGTQETQYF
DNA: TGTGCCAGTTTAGCGGGGACACAAGAGACCCAGTACTTC

D: -
V: TRBV2
J: TRBJ2-7
size: few
CDR3: CASRFEGSTYEQYF
DNA: TGTGCCAGCAGGTTCGAGGGGTCGACCTACGAGCAGTACTTC

D: -
V: TRBV4-2
J: TRBJ2-1
size: -
CDR3: CASSQDPYNEQFF
DNA: TGTGCCAGCAGCCAAGACCCCTACAATGAGCAGTTCTTC

D: -
V: TRBV7-6
J: TRBJ1-6
size: -
CDR3: CASSPTGLHNSPLHF
DNA: TGTGCCAGCAGCCCAACGGGACTGCATAATTCACCCCTCCACTTT

D: -
V: TRBV6-5
J: TRBJ2-2
size: -
CDR3: CASSYSGSNTGELFF
DNA: TGTGCCAGCAGTTACAGTGGATCGAACACCGGGGAGCTGTTTTTT

D: -
V: TRBV12-3/TRBV12-4
J: TRBJ2-1
size: -
CDR3: CASSLAGEEQFF
DNA: TGTGCCAGCAGTTTGGCCGGGGAAGAGCAGTTCTTC

D: TRBD1
V: TRBV7-6
J: TRBJ2-5
size: -
CDR3: CASSLLRGYEETQYF
DNA: TGTGCCAGCAGCTTACTCAGGGGGTACGAGGAGACCCAGTACTTC

D: -
V: TRBV7-8
J: TRBJ1-6
size: once
CDR3: CASSHDRRNSPLHF
DNA: TGTGCCAGCAGTCACGACAGACGTAATTCACCCCTCCACTTT

D: -
V: TRBV4-3
J: TRBJ1-6
size: -
CDR3: CASSQGLGDHSPLHF
DNA: TGCGCCAGCAGCCAAGGTCTTGGGGATCACTCACCCCTCCACTTT

D: -
V: TRBV9
J: TRBJ2-2
size: few
CDR3: CASSVAGGHTGELFF
DNA: TGTGCCAGCAGCGTCGCTGGGGGACACACCGGGGAGCTGTTTTTT

D: -
V: TRBV5-4
J: TRBJ2-5
size: -
CDR3: CASSLPGPQGETQYF
DNA: TGTGCCAGCAGTCTGCCGGGACCGCAGGGAGAGACCCAGTACTTC

D: -
V: TRBV14
J: TRBJ1-2
size: -
CDR3: CASSPRGTNNYGYTF
DNA: TGTGCCAGCAGCCCACGGGGGACCAATAACTATGGCTACACCTTC

D: TRBD1
V: TRBV15
J: TRBJ2-7
size: -
CDR3: CATSREGVGQGGYEQYF
DNA: TGTGCCACCAGCAGAGAAGGGGTGGGACAGGGGGGCTACGAGCAGTACTTC

D: -
V: TRBV27
J: TRBJ2-7
size: -
CDR3: CASTTGNFYEQYF
DNA: TGTGCCAGCACCACAGGGAATTTCTACGAGCAGTACTTC

D: TRBD1
V: TRBV12-5
J: TRBJ1-5
size: -
CDR3: CASGMGQGKNQPQHF
DNA: TGTGCTAGTGGTATGGGACAGGGTAAAAATCAGCCCCAGCATTTT

D: -
V: TRBV7-9
J: TRBJ2-2
size: -
CDR3: CASSLAWVAGELFF
DNA: TGTGCCAGCAGCTTAGCTTGGGTGGCCGGGGAGCTGTTTTTT

D: TRBD2
V: TRBV4-2
J: TRBJ2-3
size: -
CDR3: CASSQATGGPTDTQYF
DNA: TGTGCCAGCAGCCAAGCGACGGGGGGGCCCACAGATACGCAGTATTTT

D: -
V: TRBV6-5
J: TRBJ1-1
size: -
CDR3: CASSYGQWNTEAFF
DNA: TGTGCCAGCAGTTACGGACAGTGGAACACTGAAGCTTTCTTT

D: -
V: TRBV6-5
J: TRBJ2-2
size: -
CDR3: CASSYGLGELFF
DNA: TGTGCCAGCAGTTATGGACTAGGGGAGCTGTTTTTT

D: -
V: TRBV5-1
J: TRBJ1-1
size: -
CDR3: CASSFTTEAFF
DNA: TGCGCCAGCAGCTTTACCACTGAAGCTTTCTTT